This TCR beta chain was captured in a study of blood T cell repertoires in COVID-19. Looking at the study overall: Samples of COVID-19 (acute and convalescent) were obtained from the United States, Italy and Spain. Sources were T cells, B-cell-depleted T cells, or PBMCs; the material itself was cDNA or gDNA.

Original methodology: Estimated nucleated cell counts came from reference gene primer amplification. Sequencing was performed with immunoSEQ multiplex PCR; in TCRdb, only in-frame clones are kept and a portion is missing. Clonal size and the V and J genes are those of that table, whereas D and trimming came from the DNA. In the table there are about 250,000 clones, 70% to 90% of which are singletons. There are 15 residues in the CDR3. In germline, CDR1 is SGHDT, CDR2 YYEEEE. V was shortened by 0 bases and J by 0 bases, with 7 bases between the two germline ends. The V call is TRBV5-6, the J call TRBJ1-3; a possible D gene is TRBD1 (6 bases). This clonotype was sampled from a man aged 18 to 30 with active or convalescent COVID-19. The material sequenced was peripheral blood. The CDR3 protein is CASSLGTVSGNTIYF. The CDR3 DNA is TGTGCCAGCAGCTTGGGGACAGTCTCTGGAAACACCATATATTTT.